A selection of T cell receptor beta chains follows, all from one sample in a study of OX40 agonist ivuxolimab in advanced cancers. Data came from immunoSEQ multiplex PCR; TCRdb stores just in-frame clones and leaves some out. The sample records tens of thousands of clones, about 80% being singletons. The sequences come from CD4+ or CD8+ T cells sorted from blood, collected in a trial of the OX40 agonist ivuxolimab. The receptors here all came from an adult with an advanced solid tumor such as melanoma, head and neck, liver or kidney cancer. Both conserved end residues are part of each CDR3. Each record gives: CDR3 DNA, CDR3 protein, D gene, V gene, J gene, clone size. A D gene is named only where the DNA matches it firmly. Some rows mark clone size as missing; the rest say once, few, many or name a class of expanded clone.

cdr3_nt: TGTGCCAGCAGCCCGGACAGGGGATTGGACAATGAGCAGTTCTTC
cdr3_aa: CASSPDRGLDNEQFF
d_call: TRBD1
v_call: TRBV5-8
j_call: TRBJ2-1
clone_size: -

cdr3_nt: TGCGCCAGCAGCGCGGGACCCGCGGGCTATGGCTACACCTTC
cdr3_aa: CASSAGPAGYGYTF
d_call: -
v_call: TRBV5-1
j_call: TRBJ1-2
clone_size: -

cdr3_nt: TGTGCCAGCTCACAAGGCAGACTTTACGAGCAGTACTTC
cdr3_aa: CASSQGRLYEQYF
d_call: -
v_call: TRBV18
j_call: TRBJ2-7
clone_size: -

cdr3_nt: TGTGCCAGTAGTATAGACGGGGGGCCGGACACCGGGGAGCTGTTTTTT
cdr3_aa: CASSIDGGPDTGELFF
d_call: -
v_call: TRBV19
j_call: TRBJ2-2
clone_size: -

cdr3_nt: TGTGCCAGTAGTGTATCTGGACGGCGCGGGAGATGGGAGCAGTACTTC
cdr3_aa: CASSVSGRRGRWEQYF
d_call: TRBD2
v_call: TRBV19
j_call: TRBJ2-7
clone_size: -

cdr3_nt: TGCGCCAGCAGCACCGCCAAGAACACTGAAGCTTTCTTT
cdr3_aa: CASSTAKNTEAFF
d_call: -
v_call: TRBV4-1
j_call: TRBJ1-1
clone_size: -

cdr3_nt: TGTGCCAGTAGTCCCGCGGGGCCAGGGGGAAGCGACACCTTC
cdr3_aa: CASSPAGPGGSDTF
d_call: TRBD1
v_call: TRBV19
j_call: TRBJ1-2
clone_size: -

cdr3_nt: TGCAGCGTTGTAGCCGACGGAGGAACCACCTACGAGCAGTACTTC
cdr3_aa: CSVVADGGTTYEQYF
d_call: -
v_call: TRBV29-1
j_call: TRBJ2-7
clone_size: few

cdr3_nt: TGTGCCAGTAGTATTAAAGAACAGGTCAATCAGCCCCAGCATTTT
cdr3_aa: CASSIKEQVNQPQHF
d_call: -
v_call: TRBV19
j_call: TRBJ1-5
clone_size: -

cdr3_nt: TGTGCCAGCACCCGGGACAGGTTGGCTGAAGCTTTCTTT
cdr3_aa: CASTRDRLAEAFF
d_call: TRBD1
v_call: TRBV6-5
j_call: TRBJ1-1
clone_size: once

cdr3_nt: TGTGCCTGGAGTTTTCCGGGGGTAGGGCAAAGGGAAAAACTGTTTTTT
cdr3_aa: CAWSFPGVGQREKLFF
d_call: -
v_call: TRBV30
j_call: TRBJ1-4
clone_size: -

cdr3_nt: TGCGCCAGCAGCCAAGACCCGCCGGCTAATAGCAATCAGCCCCAGCATTTT
cdr3_aa: CASSQDPPANSNQPQHF
d_call: -
v_call: TRBV4-1
j_call: TRBJ1-5
clone_size: -

cdr3_nt: TGCAGCGTTGAAGTTGTGGACGCTAGACATGACTACACCTTC
cdr3_aa: CSVEVVDARHDYTF
d_call: -
v_call: TRBV29-1
j_call: TRBJ1-2
clone_size: few

cdr3_nt: TGTGCCAGCAGCTTAAAGCAGGGCACTGAAGCTTTCTTT
cdr3_aa: CASSLKQGTEAFF
d_call: -
v_call: TRBV7-3
j_call: TRBJ1-1
clone_size: once

cdr3_nt: TGTGCCAGCAGCCAAACAGGCCGGGTTTACGAGCAGTACTTC
cdr3_aa: CASSQTGRVYEQYF
d_call: -
v_call: TRBV14
j_call: TRBJ2-7
clone_size: -

cdr3_nt: TGTGCCAGCTCACCATACAGGGTAGGACTTAATTTGAACACTGAAGCTTTCTTT
cdr3_aa: CASSPYRVGLNLNTEAFF
d_call: -
v_call: TRBV18
j_call: TRBJ1-1
clone_size: -

cdr3_nt: TGTGCCAGCAGCTTAGCAGGCTACACCTTC
cdr3_aa: CASSLAGYTF
d_call: -
v_call: TRBV7-2
j_call: TRBJ1-2
clone_size: few

cdr3_nt: TGTGCCTGGAGAAAGGACAGTCGTTTCGAAAAACTGTTTTTT
cdr3_aa: CAWRKDSRFEKLFF
d_call: -
v_call: TRBV30
j_call: TRBJ1-4
clone_size: once

cdr3_nt: TGTGCCAGCAGCTTGGCGGGACAGGGAAATTCACCCCTCCACTTT
cdr3_aa: CASSLAGQGNSPLHF
d_call: TRBD1
v_call: TRBV5-5
j_call: TRBJ1-6
clone_size: -

cdr3_nt: TGTGCCAGCAGCGGACAGGGTTTCTATGGCTACACCTTC
cdr3_aa: CASSGQGFYGYTF
d_call: TRBD1
v_call: TRBV28
j_call: TRBJ1-2
clone_size: -

cdr3_nt: TGTGCCATCAGTGCGATCGGTGGAAATAATTCACCCCTCCACTTT
cdr3_aa: CAISAIGGNNSPLHF
d_call: -
v_call: TRBV10-3
j_call: TRBJ1-6
clone_size: few

cdr3_nt: TGTGCCAGCAGCCCGGACGGCGATGACGAGCAGTACTTC
cdr3_aa: CASSPDGDDEQYF
d_call: -
v_call: TRBV7-9
j_call: TRBJ2-7
clone_size: -

cdr3_nt: TGTGCCAGCAGCTTAAAGCCGGCAGTAAATGGCTACACCTTC
cdr3_aa: CASSLKPAVNGYTF
d_call: -
v_call: TRBV11-2
j_call: TRBJ1-2
clone_size: -

cdr3_nt: TGTGCCAGCAGCGTAGGGAGGGAGACCCAGTACTTC
cdr3_aa: CASSVGRETQYF
d_call: -
v_call: TRBV9
j_call: TRBJ2-5
clone_size: -

cdr3_nt: TGTGCCAGCAGCTTGGGGGGCTACCTCTCTGGAAACACCATATATTTT
cdr3_aa: CASSLGGYLSGNTIYF
d_call: -
v_call: TRBV5-4
j_call: TRBJ1-3
clone_size: -

cdr3_nt: TGTGCCAGCAGCTTAGGCGGGGTCGAGCAGTACTTC
cdr3_aa: CASSLGGVEQYF
d_call: -
v_call: TRBV11-3
j_call: TRBJ2-7
clone_size: once

cdr3_nt: TGTGCCAGCAGCTTAGTAGGGACAGGGAGCTACGAGCAGTACTTC
cdr3_aa: CASSLVGTGSYEQYF
d_call: TRBD1
v_call: TRBV7-9
j_call: TRBJ2-7
clone_size: -

cdr3_nt: TGTGCCAGCAGGGGGACAGGGGGTCCTCTCTATGGCTACACCTTC
cdr3_aa: CASRGTGGPLYGYTF
d_call: TRBD1
v_call: TRBV2
j_call: TRBJ1-2
clone_size: -

cdr3_nt: TGTGCCAGCAGGCCGGACAGGGGGCTGTCAACTGAAGCTTTCTTT
cdr3_aa: CASRPDRGLSTEAFF
d_call: TRBD1
v_call: TRBV11-2
j_call: TRBJ1-1
clone_size: -

cdr3_nt: TGTGCCAGCAGTACCCCGCTCGGTGGCTACACCTTC
cdr3_aa: CASSTPLGGYTF
d_call: -
v_call: TRBV6-5
j_call: TRBJ1-2
clone_size: -

cdr3_nt: TGTGCCAGCGGAACAACGACAGGGGAGTTTGAAAAACTGTTTTTT
cdr3_aa: CASGTTTGEFEKLFF
d_call: TRBD1
v_call: TRBV2
j_call: TRBJ1-4
clone_size: -

cdr3_nt: TGTGCCAGCGAAGGGGAGGACTATGGCTACACCTTC
cdr3_aa: CASEGEDYGYTF
d_call: -
v_call: TRBV7-9
j_call: TRBJ1-2
clone_size: -

cdr3_nt: TGTGCCAGCACCCGATTTGGGGGTTCGGGCAATCAGCCCCAGCATTTT
cdr3_aa: CASTRFGGSGNQPQHF
d_call: -
v_call: TRBV5-6
j_call: TRBJ1-5
clone_size: -

cdr3_nt: TGTGCCATCAGTGAGTCAGGGAGGTCAGAGAACACCGGGGAGCTGTTTTTT
cdr3_aa: CAISESGRSENTGELFF
d_call: -
v_call: TRBV10-3
j_call: TRBJ2-2
clone_size: -

cdr3_nt: TGCGCCAGCACCGTCGGGGGACAGGGATACGAGCAGTACTTC
cdr3_aa: CASTVGGQGYEQYF
d_call: TRBD1
v_call: TRBV5-1
j_call: TRBJ2-7
clone_size: -

cdr3_nt: TGTGCCAGCAGTTTATGGGGGCGCCCCACAGATACGCAGTATTTT
cdr3_aa: CASSLWGRPTDTQYF
d_call: -
v_call: TRBV28
j_call: TRBJ2-3
clone_size: -

cdr3_nt: TGTGCCAGCAGCCCCCTGAGTGTGGATGAGCAGTTCTTC
cdr3_aa: CASSPLSVDEQFF
d_call: -
v_call: TRBV7-9
j_call: TRBJ2-1
clone_size: -

cdr3_nt: TGCAGCGTCGAGGGGCTAGCGGGGGGATCGACCTACGAGCAGTACTTC
cdr3_aa: CSVEGLAGGSTYEQYF
d_call: TRBD2
v_call: TRBV29-1
j_call: TRBJ2-7
clone_size: -

cdr3_nt: TGTGCCAGCAGTTACTATTCGAATGGCGCTGAAGCTTTCTTT
cdr3_aa: CASSYYSNGAEAFF
d_call: -
v_call: TRBV6-6
j_call: TRBJ1-1
clone_size: -

cdr3_nt: TGTGCCAGCAGCTTCCGGAGGGGGAACACCGGGGAGCTGTTTTTT
cdr3_aa: CASSFRRGNTGELFF
d_call: -
v_call: TRBV7-9
j_call: TRBJ2-2
clone_size: -

cdr3_nt: TGTGCCAGCAGTTTCAGCCTAAACTATGGCTACACCTTC
cdr3_aa: CASSFSLNYGYTF
d_call: -
v_call: TRBV27
j_call: TRBJ1-2
clone_size: -

cdr3_nt: TGCGCCAGCAGACAGGGGGCTTTAACGAACACCGGGGAGCTGTTTTTT
cdr3_aa: CASRQGALTNTGELFF
d_call: TRBD1
v_call: TRBV23-1
j_call: TRBJ2-2
clone_size: once